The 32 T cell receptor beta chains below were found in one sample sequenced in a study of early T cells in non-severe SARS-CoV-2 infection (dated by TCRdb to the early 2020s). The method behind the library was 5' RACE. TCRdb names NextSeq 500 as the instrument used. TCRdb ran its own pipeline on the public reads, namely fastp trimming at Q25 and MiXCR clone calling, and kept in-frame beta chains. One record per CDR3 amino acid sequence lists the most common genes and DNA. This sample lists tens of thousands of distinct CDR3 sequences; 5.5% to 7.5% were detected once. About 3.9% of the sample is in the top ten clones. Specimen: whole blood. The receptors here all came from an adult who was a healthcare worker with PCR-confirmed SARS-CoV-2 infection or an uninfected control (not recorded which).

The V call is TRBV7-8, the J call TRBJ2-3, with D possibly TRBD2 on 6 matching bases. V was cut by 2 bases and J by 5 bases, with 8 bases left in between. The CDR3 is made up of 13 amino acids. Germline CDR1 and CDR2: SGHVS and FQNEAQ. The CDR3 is CASSLSEGDTQYF. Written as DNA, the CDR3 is TGTGCCAGCAGCTTATCGGAGGGAGATACGCAGTATTTT.

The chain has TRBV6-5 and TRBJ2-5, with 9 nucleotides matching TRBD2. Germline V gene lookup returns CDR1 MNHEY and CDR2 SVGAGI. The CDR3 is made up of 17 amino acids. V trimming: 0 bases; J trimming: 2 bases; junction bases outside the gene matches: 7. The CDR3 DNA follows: TGTGCCAGCAGTTACTCGTTTCGAGCGGGGGGACAAGAGACCCAGTACTTC. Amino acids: CASSYSFRAGGQETQYF.

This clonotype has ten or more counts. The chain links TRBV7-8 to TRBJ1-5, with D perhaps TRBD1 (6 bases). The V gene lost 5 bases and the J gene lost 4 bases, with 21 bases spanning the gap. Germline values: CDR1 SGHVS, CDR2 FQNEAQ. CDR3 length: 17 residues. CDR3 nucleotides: TGTGCCAGCAGCCAGACGCGAATGGGGGCGTCAAATCAGCCCCAGCATTTT. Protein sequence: CASSQTRMGASNQPQHF.

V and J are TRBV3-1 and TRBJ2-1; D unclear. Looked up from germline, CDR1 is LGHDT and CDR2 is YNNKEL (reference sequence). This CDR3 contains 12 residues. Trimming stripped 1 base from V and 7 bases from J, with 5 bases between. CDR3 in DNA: TGTGCCAGCAGCCAAGGCAGGAATGAGCAGTTCTTC. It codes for CASSQGRNEQFF.

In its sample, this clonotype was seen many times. The CDR3: CATKRGTIYNEQFF. The CDR3 nucleotides are TGTGCCACCAAACGCGGGACGATTTACAATGAGCAGTTCTTC. V and J are TRBV18 and TRBJ2-1, with D perhaps matching TRBD2 (6 bases). Per the germline V gene, CDR1 is KGHSH and CDR2 is LQKENI. CDR3 length equals 14 residues. V was shortened by 10 bases and J by 4 bases, with 17 bases between the two germline ends.

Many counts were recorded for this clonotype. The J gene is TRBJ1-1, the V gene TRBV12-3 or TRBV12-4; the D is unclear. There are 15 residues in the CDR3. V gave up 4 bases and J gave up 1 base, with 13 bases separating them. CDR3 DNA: TGTGCCAGCAGTTGGGGTTTGCGGGGGAACACTGAAGCTTTCTTT. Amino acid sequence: CASSWGLRGNTEAFF.

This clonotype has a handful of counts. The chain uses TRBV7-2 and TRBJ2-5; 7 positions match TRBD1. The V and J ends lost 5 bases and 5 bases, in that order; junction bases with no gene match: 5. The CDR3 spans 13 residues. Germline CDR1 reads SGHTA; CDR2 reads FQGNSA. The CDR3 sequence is CASSPGTAETQYF. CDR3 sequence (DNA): TGTGCCAGCAGCCCGGGGACAGCGGAGACCCAGTACTTC.

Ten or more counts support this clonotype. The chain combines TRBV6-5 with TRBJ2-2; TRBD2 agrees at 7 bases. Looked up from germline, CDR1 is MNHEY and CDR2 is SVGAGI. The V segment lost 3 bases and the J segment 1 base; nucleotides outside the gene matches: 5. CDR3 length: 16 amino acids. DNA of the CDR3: TGTGCCAGCAGTTATGGCCTAGCGGTGAACACCGGGGAGCTGTTTTTT. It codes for CASSYGLAVNTGELFF.

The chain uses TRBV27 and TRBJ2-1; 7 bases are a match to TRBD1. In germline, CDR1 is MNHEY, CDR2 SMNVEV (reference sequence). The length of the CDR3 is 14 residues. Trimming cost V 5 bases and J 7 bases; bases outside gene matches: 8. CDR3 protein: CASSTRQGRNEQFF. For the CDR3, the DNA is TGTGCCAGCAGTACCCGACAGGGAAGGAATGAGCAGTTCTTC.

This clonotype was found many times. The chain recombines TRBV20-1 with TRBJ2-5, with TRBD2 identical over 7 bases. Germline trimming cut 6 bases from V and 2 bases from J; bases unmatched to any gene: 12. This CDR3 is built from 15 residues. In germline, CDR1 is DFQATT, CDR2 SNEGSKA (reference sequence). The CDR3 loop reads CSALAAHGGQETQYF. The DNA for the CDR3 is TGCAGTGCCCTAGCGGCCCACGGAGGGCAAGAGACCCAGTACTTC.

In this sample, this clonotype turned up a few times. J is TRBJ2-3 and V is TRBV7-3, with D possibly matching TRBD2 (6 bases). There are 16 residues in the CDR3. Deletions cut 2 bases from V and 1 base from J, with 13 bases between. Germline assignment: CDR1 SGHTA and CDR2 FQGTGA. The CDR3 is CASSLLGTGGTDTQYF. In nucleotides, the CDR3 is TGTGCCAGCAGCTTATTGGGAACGGGAGGCACAGATACGCAGTATTTT.

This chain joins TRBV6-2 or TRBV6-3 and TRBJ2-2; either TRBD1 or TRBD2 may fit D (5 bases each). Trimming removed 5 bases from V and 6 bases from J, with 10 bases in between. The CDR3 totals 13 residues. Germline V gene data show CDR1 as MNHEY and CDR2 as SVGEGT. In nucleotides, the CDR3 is TGTGCCAGCAGTCCCGGGACGCCCGGGGAGCTGTTTTTT. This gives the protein CASSPGTPGELFF.

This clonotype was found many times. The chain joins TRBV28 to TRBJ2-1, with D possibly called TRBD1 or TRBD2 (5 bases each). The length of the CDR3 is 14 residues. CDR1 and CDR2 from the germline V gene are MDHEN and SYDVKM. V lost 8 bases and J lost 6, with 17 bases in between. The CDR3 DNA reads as TGTGCCAGCTCCTGGGACGCGCGACGCAATGAGCAGTTCTTC. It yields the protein CASSWDARRNEQFF.

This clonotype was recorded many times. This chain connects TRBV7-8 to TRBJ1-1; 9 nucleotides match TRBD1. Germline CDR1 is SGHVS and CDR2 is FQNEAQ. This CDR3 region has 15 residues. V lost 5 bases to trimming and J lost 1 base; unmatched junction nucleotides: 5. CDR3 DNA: TGTGCCAGCAGCCAAGGACAGGGGCGGAACACTGAAGCTTTCTTT. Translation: CASSQGQGRNTEAFF.

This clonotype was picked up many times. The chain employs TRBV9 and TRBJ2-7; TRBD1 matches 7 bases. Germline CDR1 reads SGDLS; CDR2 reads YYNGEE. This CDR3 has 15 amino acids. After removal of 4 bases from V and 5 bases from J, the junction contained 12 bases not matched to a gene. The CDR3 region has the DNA TGTGCCAGCAGCCCGACGGGACAGCCTTTAAACGAGCAGTACTTC. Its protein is CASSPTGQPLNEQYF. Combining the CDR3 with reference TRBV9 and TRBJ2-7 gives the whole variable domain DSGVTQTPKHLITATGQRVTLRCSPRSGDLSVYWYQQSLDQGLQFLIQYYNGEERAKGNILERFSAQQFPDLHSELNLSSLELGDSALYFCASSPTGQPLNEQYFGPGTRLTVT.

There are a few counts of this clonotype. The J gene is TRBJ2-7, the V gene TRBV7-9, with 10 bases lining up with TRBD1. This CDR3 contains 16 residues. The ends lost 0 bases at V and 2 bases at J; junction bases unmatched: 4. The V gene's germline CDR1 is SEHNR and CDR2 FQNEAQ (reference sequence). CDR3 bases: TGTGCCAGCAGCTTAGCAGCGGGACAGGGGACCTACGAGCAGTACTTC. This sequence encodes CASSLAAGQGTYEQYF.

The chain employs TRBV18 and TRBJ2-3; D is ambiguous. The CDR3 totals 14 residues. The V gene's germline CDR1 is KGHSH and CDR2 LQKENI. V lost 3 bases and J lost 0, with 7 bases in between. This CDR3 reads CASSPRTSTDTQYF. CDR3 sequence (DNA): TGTGCCAGCTCACCGAGAACTAGCACAGATACGCAGTATTTT.

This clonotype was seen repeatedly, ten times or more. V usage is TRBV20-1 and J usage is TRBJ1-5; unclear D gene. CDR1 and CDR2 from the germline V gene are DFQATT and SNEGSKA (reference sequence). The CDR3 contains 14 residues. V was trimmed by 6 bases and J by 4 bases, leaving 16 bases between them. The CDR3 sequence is CSAGGARLNQPQHF. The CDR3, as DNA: TGCAGTGCCGGAGGAGCGAGACTTAATCAGCCCCAGCATTTT.

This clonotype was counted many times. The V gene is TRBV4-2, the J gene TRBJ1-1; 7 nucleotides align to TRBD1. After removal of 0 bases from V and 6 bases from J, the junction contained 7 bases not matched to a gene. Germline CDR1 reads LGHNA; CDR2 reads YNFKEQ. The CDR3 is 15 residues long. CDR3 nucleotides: TGTGCCAGCAGCCAAGAGGAGGGGGCCTTTGCTGAAGCTTTCTTT. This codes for CASSQEEGAFAEAFF.

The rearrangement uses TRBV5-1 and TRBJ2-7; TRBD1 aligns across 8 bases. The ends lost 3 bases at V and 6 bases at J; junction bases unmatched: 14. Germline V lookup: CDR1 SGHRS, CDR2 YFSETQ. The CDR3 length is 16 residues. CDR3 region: CASSSPSGQGAREQYF. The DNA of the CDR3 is TGCGCCAGCAGCTCCCCCTCAGGGCAGGGGGCGCGCGAGCAGTACTTC.

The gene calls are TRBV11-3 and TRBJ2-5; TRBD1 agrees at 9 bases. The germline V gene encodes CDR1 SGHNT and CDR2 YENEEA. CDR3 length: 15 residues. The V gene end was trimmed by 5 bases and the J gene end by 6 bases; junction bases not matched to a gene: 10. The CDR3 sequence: CASSRSGQGRKTQYF. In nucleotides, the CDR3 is TGTGCCAGCAGCCGCTCCGGACAGGGGAGGAAGACCCAGTACTTC.

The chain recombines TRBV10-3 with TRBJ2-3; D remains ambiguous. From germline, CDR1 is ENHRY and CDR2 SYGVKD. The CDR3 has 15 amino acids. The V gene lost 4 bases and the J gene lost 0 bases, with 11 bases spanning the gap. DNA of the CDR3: TGTGCCATCAGTGGGGGTCTTTCTAGCACAGATACGCAGTATTTT. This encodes CAISGGLSSTDTQYF.

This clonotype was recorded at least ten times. CDR3 residues: CASRRQDRGLAMRQETQYF. CDR3 coding DNA: TGTGCCAGCAGACGGCAGGACAGGGGGCTCGCTATGAGGCAAGAGACCCAGTACTTC. The chain couples TRBV12-3 or TRBV12-4 to TRBJ2-5, with TRBD1 matching 11 bases. The junction had 17 bases not matched to a gene; V was cut back by 6 bases and J by 2 bases. CDR3 length: 19 residues.

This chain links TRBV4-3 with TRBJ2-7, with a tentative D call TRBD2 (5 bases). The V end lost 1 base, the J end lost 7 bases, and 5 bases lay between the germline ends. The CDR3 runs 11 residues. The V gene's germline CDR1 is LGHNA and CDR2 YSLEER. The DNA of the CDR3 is TGCGCCAGCAGCCAAGCGGGAGAGCAGTACTTC. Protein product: CASSQAGEQYF.

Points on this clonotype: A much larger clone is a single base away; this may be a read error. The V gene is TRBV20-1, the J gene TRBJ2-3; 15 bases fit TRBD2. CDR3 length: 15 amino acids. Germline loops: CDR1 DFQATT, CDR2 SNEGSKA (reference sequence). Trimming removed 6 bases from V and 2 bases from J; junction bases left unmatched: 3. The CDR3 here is CSAWTSGGVTDTQYF. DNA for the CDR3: TGCAGTGCCTGGACTAGCGGGGGGGTCACAGATACGCAGTATTTT.

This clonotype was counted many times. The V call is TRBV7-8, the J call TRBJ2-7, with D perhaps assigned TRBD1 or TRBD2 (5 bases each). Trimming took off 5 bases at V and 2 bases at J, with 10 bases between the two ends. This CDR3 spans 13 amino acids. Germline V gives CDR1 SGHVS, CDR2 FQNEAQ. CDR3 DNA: TGTGCCAGCAGCGTATGGGGGACCTACGAGCAGTACTTC. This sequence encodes CASSVWGTYEQYF.

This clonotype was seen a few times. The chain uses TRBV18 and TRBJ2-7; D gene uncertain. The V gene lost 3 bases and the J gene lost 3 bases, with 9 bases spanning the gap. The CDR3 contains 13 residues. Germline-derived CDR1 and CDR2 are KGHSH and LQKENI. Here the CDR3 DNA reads TGTGCCAGCTCACCCCTACTTGACTACGAGCAGTACTTC. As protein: CASSPLLDYEQYF.

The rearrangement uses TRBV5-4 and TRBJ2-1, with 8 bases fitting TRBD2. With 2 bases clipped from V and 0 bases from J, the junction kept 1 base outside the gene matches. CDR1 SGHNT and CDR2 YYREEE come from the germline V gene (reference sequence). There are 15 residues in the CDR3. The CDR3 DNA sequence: TGTGCCAGCAGCTTAAGCGGGAGCTCCTACAATGAGCAGTTCTTC. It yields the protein CASSLSGSSYNEQFF.

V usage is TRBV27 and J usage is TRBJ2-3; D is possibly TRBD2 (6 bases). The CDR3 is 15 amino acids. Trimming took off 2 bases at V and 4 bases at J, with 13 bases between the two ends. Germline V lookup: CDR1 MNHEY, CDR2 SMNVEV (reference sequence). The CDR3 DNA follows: TGTGCCAGCAGTTTAGGCGGGACTCCATCAGATACGCAGTATTTT. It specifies CASSLGGTPSDTQYF.

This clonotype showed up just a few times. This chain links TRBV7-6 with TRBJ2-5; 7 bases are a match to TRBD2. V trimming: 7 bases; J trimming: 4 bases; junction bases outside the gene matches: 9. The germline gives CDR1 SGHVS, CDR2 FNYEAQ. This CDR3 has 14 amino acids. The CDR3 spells CASTNVWGGETQYF. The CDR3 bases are TGTGCCAGCACCAACGTCTGGGGGGGAGAGACCCAGTACTTC. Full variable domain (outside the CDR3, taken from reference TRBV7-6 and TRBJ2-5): GAGVSQSPRYKVTKRGQDVALRCDPISGHVSLYWYRQALGQGPEFLTYFNYEAQQDKSGLPNDRFSAERPEGSISTLTIQRTEQRDSAMYRCASTNVWGGETQYFGPGTRLLVL.

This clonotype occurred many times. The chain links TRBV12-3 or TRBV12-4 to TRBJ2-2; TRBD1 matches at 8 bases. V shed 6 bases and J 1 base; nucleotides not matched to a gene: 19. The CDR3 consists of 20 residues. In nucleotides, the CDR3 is TGTGCCAGCAGCCCCGGACAGGGTTTAGCAACTCGGGGGAACACCGGGGAGCTGTTTTTT. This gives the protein CASSPGQGLATRGNTGELFF.

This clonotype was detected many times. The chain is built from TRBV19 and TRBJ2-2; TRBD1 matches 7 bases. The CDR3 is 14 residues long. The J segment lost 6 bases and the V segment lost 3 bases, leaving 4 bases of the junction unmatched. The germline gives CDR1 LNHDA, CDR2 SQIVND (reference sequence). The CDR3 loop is CASSITGDAGELFF. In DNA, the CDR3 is TGTGCCAGTAGTATTACAGGGGATGCCGGGGAGCTGTTTTTT.